This T cell receptor beta chain was captured in a study of T cell responses to AZD1222 COVID-19 vaccine. This CDR3 has 18 residues. Trimming cost V 5 bases and J 3 bases; bases outside gene matches: 13. CDR1 is SGHDN, CDR2 FVKESK, per germline. General study points: Recipients of two AZD1222 doses showed rising Spike-specific TCR breadth and depth.

This table comes from immunoSEQ multiplex PCR, and its TCRdb copy is limited to in-frame clones, with some not included. The sample lists roughly 43,000 clones, just under 80% occurring once. With regard to this clone: Its antigen is unknown.

J is TRBJ2-2 and V is TRBV14, with 9 bases fitting TRBD2. The source material was peripheral blood, sampled 28 days after the second dose of the MenACWY control vaccine. The TCR was taken from an adult who received the MenACWY meningococcal vaccine as a control. This CDR3 is CASSTTRAGGLDTGELFF. CDR3 coding DNA: TGTGCCAGCAGCACAACCAGAGCGGGGGGACTGGACACCGGGGAGCTGTTTTTT. The entire variable domain, with the rest obtained from reference TRBV14 and TRBJ2-2, is as follows: EAGVTQFPSHSVIEKGQTVTLRCDPISGHDNLYWYRRVMGKEIKFLLHFVKESKQDESGMPNNRFLAERTGGTYSTLKVQPAELEDSGVYFCASSTTRAGGLDTGELFFGEGSRLTVL.